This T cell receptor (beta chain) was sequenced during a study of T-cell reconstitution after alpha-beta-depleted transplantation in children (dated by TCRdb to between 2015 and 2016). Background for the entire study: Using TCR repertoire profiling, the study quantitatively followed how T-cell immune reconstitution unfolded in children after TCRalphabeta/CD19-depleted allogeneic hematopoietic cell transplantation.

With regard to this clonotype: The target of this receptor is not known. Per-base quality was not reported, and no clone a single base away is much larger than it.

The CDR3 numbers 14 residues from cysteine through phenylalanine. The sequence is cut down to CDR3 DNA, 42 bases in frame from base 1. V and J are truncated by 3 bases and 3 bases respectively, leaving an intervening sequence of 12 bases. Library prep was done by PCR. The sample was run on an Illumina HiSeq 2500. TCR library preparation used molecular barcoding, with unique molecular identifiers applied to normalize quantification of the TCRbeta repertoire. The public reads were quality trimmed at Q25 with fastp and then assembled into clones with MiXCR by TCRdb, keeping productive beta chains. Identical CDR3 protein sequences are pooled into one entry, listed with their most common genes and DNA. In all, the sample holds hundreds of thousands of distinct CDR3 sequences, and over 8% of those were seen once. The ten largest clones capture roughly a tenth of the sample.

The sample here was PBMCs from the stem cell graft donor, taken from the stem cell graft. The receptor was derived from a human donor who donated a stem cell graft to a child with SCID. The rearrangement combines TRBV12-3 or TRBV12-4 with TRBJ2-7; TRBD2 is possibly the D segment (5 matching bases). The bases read TGTGCCAGCAGTTTTAGAGGGATAAACTACGAGCAGTACTTC. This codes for CASSFRGINYEQYF.